The 23 T cell receptor beta chains below all came from one sample that was sequenced in a study of technical replicates of blood from several donors. The assay was immunoSEQ multiplex PCR, and TCRdb's table has in-frame clones only and misses some. Of roughly 76,000 clones detected, roughly 85% appear once; the ten largest clones hold about 5%. Sequences were obtained from PBMCs. Receptor source: a human donor in good health. Some clones in this sample may be carry-over from other donors' samples.

A few counts support this clone. For the CDR3, the DNA is TGTGCCAGCAGCTTAGGCAGGGGCAGGCAGGACAATGAGCAGTTCTTC. Its translation: CASSLGRGRQDNEQFF. The chain is built from TRBV7-2 and TRBJ2-1, with D perhaps matching TRBD1 (6 bases). CDR3 length: 16 amino acids. Germline CDR1 reads SGHTA; CDR2 reads FQGNSA. Trimming removed 1 base from V and 5 bases from J, with 15 bases in between.

This clone has more than one count but fewer than ten. This chain connects TRBV6-4 to TRBJ2-2, with 7 nucleotides matching TRBD2. The CDR3 extends over 15 amino acids. CDR1 and CDR2 from the germline V gene are MRHNA and SNTAGT. Germline trimming cut 2 bases from V and 4 bases from J; bases unmatched to any gene: 4. CDR3 in DNA: TGTGCCAGCAGTGACCTCTCGGGGGGCACCGGGGAGCTGTTTTTT. Residues: CASSDLSGGTGELFF.

The rearrangement joins TRBV7-9 to TRBJ2-5, with a tentative D call TRBD1 (6 bases). The CDR3 length is 13 residues. The germline V and J ends were trimmed by 1 base and 5 bases, with 8 bases remaining between them. The germline gives CDR1 SEHNR, CDR2 FQNEAQ (reference sequence). As DNA, the CDR3 is TGTGCCAGCAGCTTAGGGGGGCCGGAGACCCAGTACTTC. This sequence encodes CASSLGGPETQYF.

Only one count was recorded for this clone. CDR3 sequence (DNA): TGTGCCAGCAGCATGACAACCAGCTCCTATAATTCACCCCTCCACTTT. It yields the protein CASSMTTSSYNSPLHF. The genes are TRBV13 and TRBJ1-6; no reliable D call. The V gene lost 5 bases and the J gene lost 0 bases, with 11 bases spanning the gap. The CDR3 consists of 16 residues. The germline gives CDR1 PRHDT, CDR2 FYEKMQ (reference sequence).

The chain links TRBV23-1 to TRBJ2-5, with D possibly being TRBD2 (6 bases). TRBV23-1 carries the ORF label, with uncertain function. There are 15 residues in the CDR3. The V end was cut by 1 base, the J end by 4 bases, with 13 bases between. The CDR3 sequence is CASSQFGLRGETQYF. The DNA of the CDR3 is TGCGCCAGCAGTCAATTTGGACTAAGGGGAGAGACCCAGTACTTC.

This rearrangement joins TRBV29-1 to TRBJ2-1; 8 nucleotides align to TRBD2. Germline CDR1 reads SQVTM; CDR2 reads ANQGSEA. V lost 3 bases, J lost 10 bases, and 2 bases stayed unmatched. The CDR3 runs 11 residues. The CDR3 sequence is CSVDGRAEQFF. As DNA, the CDR3 is TGCAGCGTTGACGGGAGGGCGGAGCAGTTCTTC.

The chain carries TRBV5-5 and TRBJ2-5, with 15 bases fitting TRBD2. CDR3 length: 15 amino acids. Germline assignment: CDR1 SGHKS and CDR2 YYEKEE (reference sequence). V lost 4 bases to trimming and J lost 4 bases; unmatched junction nucleotides: 2. CDR3 residues: CASSVGLAGGETQYF. Here the CDR3 DNA reads TGTGCCAGCAGCGTGGGACTAGCGGGGGGAGAGACCCAGTACTTC. Full variable domain (missing parts from reference TRBV5-5 and TRBJ2-5): DAGVTQSPTHLIKTRGQQVTLRCSPISGHKSVSWYQQVLGQGPQFIFQYYEKEERGRGNFPDRFSARQFPNYSSELNVNALLLGDSALYLCASSVGLAGGETQYFGPGTRLLVL.

A single count supports this clone. The chain carries TRBV6-5 and TRBJ1-2, with TRBD1 matching 7 bases. The CDR3 is 13 residues long. The germline gives CDR1 MNHEY, CDR2 SVGAGI. The V gene end was trimmed by 5 bases and the J gene end by 13 bases; junction bases not matched to a gene: 13. The CDR3 sequence is CASSAGTAERGTF. The CDR3 DNA reads as TGTGCCAGCAGTGCAGGGACAGCTGAGAGAGGCACCTTC.

The chain employs TRBV7-2 and TRBJ1-2, with TRBD1 matching over 7 bases. The J segment lost 4 bases and the V segment lost 6 bases, leaving 11 bases of the junction unmatched. Germline CDR1 SGHTA, CDR2 FQGNSA. CDR3 size: 15 residues. CDR3 bases: TGTGCCAGCAGGCCAGACCGTGGGACAGTCTATGGCTACACCTTC. Translated, it gives CASRPDRGTVYGYTF.

This chain uses TRBV4-2 with TRBJ2-7, with TRBD2 matching over 14 bases. Germline V gene data show CDR1 as LGHNA and CDR2 as YNFKEQ. Germline trimming cut 2 bases from V and 1 base from J; bases unmatched to any gene: 13. The CDR3 extends over 20 amino acids. The CDR3 here is CASSQYFPGLAGVESYEQYF. CDR3 bases: TGTGCCAGCAGCCAATACTTCCCGGGACTAGCGGGAGTCGAATCCTACGAGCAGTACTTC.

The chain has TRBV6-5 and TRBJ2-5; 9 bases are a match to TRBD1. V was clipped by 6 bases and J by 4 bases; unmatched bases: 3. CDR1 and CDR2 from the germline V gene are MNHEY and SVGAGI. The CDR3 length is 13 residues. CDR3 amino acids: CASRMTGGETQYF. The CDR3 DNA sequence: TGTGCCAGCAGAATGACAGGGGGAGAGACCCAGTACTTC.

The genes are TRBV29-1 and TRBJ1-1; a possible D gene is TRBD1 (6 bases). Germline V gene lookup returns CDR1 SQVTM and CDR2 ANQGSEA. V was trimmed by 1 base and J by 1 base, leaving 7 bases between them. CDR3 size: 13 residues. CDR3 sequence: CSVEVDRNTEAFF. CDR3 nucleotides: TGCAGCGTTGAAGTGGACAGGAACACTGAAGCTTTCTTT.

J is TRBJ1-2 and V is TRBV6-6; TRBD1 might be the D (6 bases). Per the germline V gene, CDR1 is MNHNY and CDR2 is SVGAGI (reference sequence). With 4 bases removed from V and 3 bases from J, the gap between germline ends came to 15 bases. The CDR3 covers 15 residues. In DNA, the CDR3 is TGTGCCAGCAGTTCCAACAGGGAGTTTTACTATGGCTACACCTTC. Its translation: CASSSNREFYYGYTF.

The chain couples TRBV7-3 to TRBJ2-5; 11 positions match TRBD2. The CDR3 spans 14 residues. Germline CDR1 is SGHTA and CDR2 is FQGTGA. The V segment lost 8 bases and the J segment 5 bases; nucleotides outside the gene matches: 7. CDR3 coding DNA: TGTGCCAGCCTACTAGCGGGAGCTGGGGAGACCCAGTACTTC. This codes for CASLLAGAGETQYF.

The rearrangement uses TRBV30 and TRBJ2-7; TRBD2 aligns across 12 bases. There are 15 residues in the CDR3. Germline CDR1 GTSNPN, CDR2 SVGIG (reference sequence). The V segment lost 4 bases and the J segment 4 bases; nucleotides outside the gene matches: 8. As DNA, the CDR3 is TGTGCCTGGAACCGTTTGCTAGCGGGAGGGTACGAGCAGTACTTC. This translates into CAWNRLLAGGYEQYF.

CDR3 amino acids: CSARVGQGQYF. DNA for the CDR3: TGCAGTGCTAGAGTGGGACAGGGGCAGTACTTC. The rearrangement joins TRBV20-1 to TRBJ2-7; 9 bases map to TRBD1. With 1 base clipped from V and 9 bases from J, the junction kept 1 base outside the gene matches. Germline CDR1 DFQATT, CDR2 SNEGSKA (reference sequence). The CDR3 has 11 amino acids.

The CDR3 nucleotides read TGTGCCAGCAGCTTGTGGCCGGGGTTGACAGATACGCAGTATTTT. As protein: CASSLWPGLTDTQYF. The chain couples TRBV7-9 to TRBJ2-3, with a possible D match to TRBD2 (5 bases). From germline, CDR1 is SEHNR and CDR2 FQNEAQ (reference sequence). This CDR3 comprises 15 residues. The V gene lost 3 bases and the J gene lost 3 bases, with 13 bases spanning the gap. The full variable domain, with the rest looked up from reference TRBV7-9 and TRBJ2-3, is DTGVSQNPRHKITKRGQNVTFRCDPISEHNRLYWYRQTLGQGPEFLTYFQNEAQLEKSRLLSDRFSAERPKGSFSTLEIQRTEQGDSAMYLCASSLWPGLTDTQYFGPGTRLTVL.

This sequence joins TRBV7-2 and TRBJ2-1, with 12 positions matching TRBD2. V was clipped by 5 bases and J by 8 bases; unmatched bases: 13. The CDR3 has 17 amino acids. CDR1 is SGHTA, CDR2 FQGNSA, per germline. As DNA, the CDR3 is TGTGCCAGCAGCCACCAGCCGACTAGCGGGAGTTTTCATGAGCAGTTCTTC. Translation: CASSHQPTSGSFHEQFF.

The chain couples TRBV14 to TRBJ2-7, with D hard to call. The V end was cut by 3 bases, the J end by 2 bases, with 17 bases between. The CDR3 totals 16 residues. Germline CDR1 and CDR2: SGHDN and FVKESK. CDR3 in DNA: TGTGCCAGCAGCCAGATGACCGTAATGAGCGCCTACGAGCAGTACTTC. Amino acids: CASSQMTVMSAYEQYF.

In nucleotides, the CDR3 is TGTGCCAGCAGCCCGACAGGGGATGAGCAGTTCTTC. This encodes CASSPTGDEQFF. The chain uses TRBV2 and TRBJ2-1; TRBD1 agrees at 8 bases. Germline assignment: CDR1 SNHLY and CDR2 FYNNEI. V was pared by 6 bases and J by 8 bases, with 3 bases of the junction left unmatched. The CDR3 contains 12 residues. The variable domain in full, completed from reference TRBV2 and TRBJ2-1, reads EPEVTQTPSHQVTQMGQEVILRCVPISNHLYFYWYRQILGQKVEFLVSFYNNEISEKSEIFDDQFSVERPDGSNFTLKIRSTKLEDSAMYFCASSPTGDEQFFGPGTRLTVL.

As regards this clone: Germline is not matched at one junction end, which may reflect a read error. The rearrangement uses TRBV4-3 and TRBJ2-3, with TRBD2 matching 9 bases. This CDR3 comprises 17 residues. CDR1 and CDR2 (germline): LGHNA, YSLEER. CDR3 residues: CASSHAQDGTSRDTQYF. CDR3 DNA sequence: TGCGCCAGCAGCCACGCGCAAGATGGGACTAGCAGAGATACGCAGTATTTT.

The chain has TRBV19 and TRBJ2-5; D gene ambiguous. CDR1 is LNHDA and CDR2 is SQIVND in the germline V gene (reference sequence). CDR3 length equals 16 residues. The V gene lost 4 bases and the J gene lost 4 bases, with 19 bases spanning the gap. CDR3 loop: CASSTPRSGLGETQYF. The DNA for the CDR3 is TGTGCCAGTAGTACGCCCCGATCGGGTCTAGGAGAGACCCAGTACTTC.

The chain employs TRBV6-5 and TRBJ2-7; 9 bases match TRBD1. CDR1 is MNHEY, CDR2 SVGAGI, per germline. This CDR3 comprises 14 residues. The V and J ends lost 6 bases and 4 bases, in that order; junction bases with no gene match: 7. The CDR3 DNA follows: TGTGCCAGCAGAGAAGGGACAGGGCGGTACGAGCAGTACTTC. Translating it yields CASREGTGRYEQYF.